This entry concerns a single TCR beta chain. The CDR3 sequence is 12 residues long. Between the trimmed V and J ends, which lost 3 bases and 5 bases, there was a span of 8 bases. CDR1 and CDR2 (germline): DFQATT, SNEGSKA (reference sequence). Method: immunoSEQ multiplex PCR; TCRdb's copy keeps in-frame clones and lacks some. The table includes 150,000 or so clones, 75% to 85% detected once. These data belong to a study of blood T cell repertoires in COVID-19. Study-level background: Sites across the United States, Italy and Spain contributed samples from acute and convalescent COVID-19. The cDNA or gDNA used as material had been derived from T cells, B-cell-depleted T cells, or PBMCs.

This TCR was sampled from a woman aged 55-69 years with COVID-19, enrolled during active disease. The sample was peripheral blood. The J gene is TRBJ2-1, the V gene TRBV20-1; D gene ambiguous. The DNA for the CDR3 is TGCAGTGCTAGTGAACACGACAATGAGCAGTTCTTC. As protein: CSASEHDNEQFF.